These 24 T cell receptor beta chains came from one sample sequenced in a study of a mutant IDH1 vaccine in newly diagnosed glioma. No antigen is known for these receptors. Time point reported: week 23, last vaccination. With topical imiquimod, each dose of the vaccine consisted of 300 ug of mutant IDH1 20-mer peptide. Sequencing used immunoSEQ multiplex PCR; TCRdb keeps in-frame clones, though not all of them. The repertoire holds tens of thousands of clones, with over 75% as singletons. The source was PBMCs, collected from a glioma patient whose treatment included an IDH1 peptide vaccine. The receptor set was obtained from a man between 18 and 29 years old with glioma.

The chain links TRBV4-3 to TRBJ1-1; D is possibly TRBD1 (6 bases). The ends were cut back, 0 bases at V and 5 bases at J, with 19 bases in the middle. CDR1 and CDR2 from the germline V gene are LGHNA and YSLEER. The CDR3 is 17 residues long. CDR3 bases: TGCGCCAGCAGCCAAGAAGGGGGGTCAGGTTACAATACTGAAGCTTTCTTT. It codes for CASSQEGGSGYNTEAFF.

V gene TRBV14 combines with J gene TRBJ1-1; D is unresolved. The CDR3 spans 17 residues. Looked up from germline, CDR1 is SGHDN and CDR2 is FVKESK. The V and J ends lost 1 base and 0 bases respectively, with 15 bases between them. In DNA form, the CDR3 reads TGTGCCAGCAGCCAAGCGATCTGGTCGGCTTTGAACACTGAAGCTTTCTTT. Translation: CASSQAIWSALNTEAFF. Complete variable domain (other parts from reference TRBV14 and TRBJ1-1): EAGVTQFPSHSVIEKGQTVTLRCDPISGHDNLYWYRRVMGKEIKFLLHFVKESKQDESGMPNNRFLAERTGGTYSTLKVQPAELEDSGVYFCASSQAIWSALNTEAFFGQGTRLTVV.

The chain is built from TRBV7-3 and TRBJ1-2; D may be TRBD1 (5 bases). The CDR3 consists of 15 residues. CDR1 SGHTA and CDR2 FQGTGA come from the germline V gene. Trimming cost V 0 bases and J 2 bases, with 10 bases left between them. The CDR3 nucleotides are TGTGCCAGCAGCTTAACCGGGGGAAGGAACTATGGCTACACCTTC. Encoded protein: CASSLTGGRNYGYTF.

CDR3 loop: CASSEGGYGYTF. CDR3 nucleotides: TGTGCCAGCAGTGAAGGAGGTTATGGCTACACCTTC. The J gene is TRBJ1-2, the V gene TRBV6-1; unclear D gene. The CDR3 has 12 residues. V lost 1 base and J 5 bases, leaving 5 bases between the germline ends. CDR1 and CDR2 (germline): MNHNS, SASEGT.

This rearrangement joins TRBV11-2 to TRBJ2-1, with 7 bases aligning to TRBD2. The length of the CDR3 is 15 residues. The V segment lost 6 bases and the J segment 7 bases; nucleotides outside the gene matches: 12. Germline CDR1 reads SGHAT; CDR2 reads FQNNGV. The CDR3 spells CASSMDGRLWNEQFF. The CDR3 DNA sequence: TGTGCCAGCAGTATGGACGGGAGGTTATGGAATGAGCAGTTCTTC.

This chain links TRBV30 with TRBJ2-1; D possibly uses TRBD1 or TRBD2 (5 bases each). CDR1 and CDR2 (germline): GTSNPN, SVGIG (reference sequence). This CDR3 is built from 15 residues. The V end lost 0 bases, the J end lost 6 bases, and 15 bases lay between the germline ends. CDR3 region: CAWSVLWGSANEQFF. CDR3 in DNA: TGTGCCTGGAGTGTACTGTGGGGGTCCGCCAATGAGCAGTTCTTC.

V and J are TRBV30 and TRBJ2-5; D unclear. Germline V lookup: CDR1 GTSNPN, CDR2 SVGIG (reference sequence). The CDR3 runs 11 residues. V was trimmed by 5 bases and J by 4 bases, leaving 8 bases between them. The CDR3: CAWASPETQYF. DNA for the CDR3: TGTGCCTGGGCGAGCCCAGAGACCCAGTACTTC.

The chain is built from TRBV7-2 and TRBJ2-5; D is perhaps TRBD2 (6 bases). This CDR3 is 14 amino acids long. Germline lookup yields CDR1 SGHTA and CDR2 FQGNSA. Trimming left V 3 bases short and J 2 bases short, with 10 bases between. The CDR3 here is CASSFSGGQETQYF. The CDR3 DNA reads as TGTGCCAGCAGCTTCAGTGGGGGGCAAGAGACCCAGTACTTC.

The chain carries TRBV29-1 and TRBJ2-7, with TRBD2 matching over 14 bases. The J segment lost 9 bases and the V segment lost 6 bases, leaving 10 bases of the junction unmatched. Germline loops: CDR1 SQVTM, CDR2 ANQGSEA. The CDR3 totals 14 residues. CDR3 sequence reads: CSVRTSGRTLGQYF. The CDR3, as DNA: TGCAGCGTCCGGACTAGCGGGAGGACCTTAGGGCAGTACTTC.

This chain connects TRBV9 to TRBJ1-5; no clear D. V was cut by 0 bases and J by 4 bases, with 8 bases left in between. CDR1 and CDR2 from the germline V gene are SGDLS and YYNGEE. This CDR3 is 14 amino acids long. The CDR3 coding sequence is TGTGCCAGCAGCGTAGAGGGCAGTAATCAGCCCCAGCATTTT. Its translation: CASSVEGSNQPQHF.

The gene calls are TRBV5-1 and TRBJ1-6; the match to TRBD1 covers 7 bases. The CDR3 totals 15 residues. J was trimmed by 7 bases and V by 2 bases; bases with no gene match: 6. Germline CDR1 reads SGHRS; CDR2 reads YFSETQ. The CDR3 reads CASSLGAGGNSPLHF. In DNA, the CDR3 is TGCGCCAGCAGCTTAGGGGCAGGGGGGAATTCACCCCTCCACTTT.

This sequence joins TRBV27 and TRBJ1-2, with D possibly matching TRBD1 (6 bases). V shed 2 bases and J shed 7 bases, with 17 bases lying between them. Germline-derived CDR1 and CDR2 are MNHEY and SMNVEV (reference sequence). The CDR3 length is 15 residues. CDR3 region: CASSLRTGYSGGYTF. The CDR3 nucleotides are TGTGCCAGCAGTTTAAGAACAGGGTATTCTGGTGGCTACACCTTC.

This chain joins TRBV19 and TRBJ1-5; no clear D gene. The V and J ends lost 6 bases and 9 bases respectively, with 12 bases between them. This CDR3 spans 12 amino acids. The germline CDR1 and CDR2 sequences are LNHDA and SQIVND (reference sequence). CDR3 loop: CASSPRDRPQHF. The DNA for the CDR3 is TGTGCCAGTAGCCCTAGGGATCGGCCCCAGCATTTT.

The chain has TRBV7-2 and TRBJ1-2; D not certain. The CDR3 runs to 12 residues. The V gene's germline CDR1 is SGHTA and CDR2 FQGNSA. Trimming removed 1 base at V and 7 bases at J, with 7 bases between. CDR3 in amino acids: CASSLVDRGYTF. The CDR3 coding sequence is TGTGCCAGCAGCTTAGTGGATCGTGGCTACACCTTC.

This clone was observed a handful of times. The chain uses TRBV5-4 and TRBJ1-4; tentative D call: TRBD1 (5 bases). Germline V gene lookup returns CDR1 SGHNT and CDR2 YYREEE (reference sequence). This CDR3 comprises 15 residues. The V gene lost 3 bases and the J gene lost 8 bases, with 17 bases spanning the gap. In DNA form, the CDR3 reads TGTGCCAGCAGCTATGGGGGGGTCAGTAACGAAAAACTGTTTTTT. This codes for CASSYGGVSNEKLFF.

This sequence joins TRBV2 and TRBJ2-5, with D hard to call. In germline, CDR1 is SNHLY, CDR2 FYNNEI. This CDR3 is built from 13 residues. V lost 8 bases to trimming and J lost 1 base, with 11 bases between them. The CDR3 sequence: CASCYYSQETQYF. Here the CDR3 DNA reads TGTGCCAGCTGCTACTACTCCCAAGAGACCCAGTACTTC.

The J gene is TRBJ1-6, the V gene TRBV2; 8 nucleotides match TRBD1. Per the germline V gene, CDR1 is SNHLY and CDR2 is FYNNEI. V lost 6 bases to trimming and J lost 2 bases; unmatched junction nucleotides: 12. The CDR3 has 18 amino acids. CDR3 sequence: CASSAPDRGWTYNSPLHF. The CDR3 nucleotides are TGTGCCAGCAGCGCCCCCGACAGGGGATGGACCTATAATTCACCCCTCCACTTT.

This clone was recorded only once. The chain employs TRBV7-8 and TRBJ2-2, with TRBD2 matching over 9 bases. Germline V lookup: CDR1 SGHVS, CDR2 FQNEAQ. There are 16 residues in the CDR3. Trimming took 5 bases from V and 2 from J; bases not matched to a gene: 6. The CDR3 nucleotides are TGTGCCAGCAGCGCGTGGACTAGCGAAAACACCGGGGAGCTGTTTTTT. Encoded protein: CASSAWTSENTGELFF.

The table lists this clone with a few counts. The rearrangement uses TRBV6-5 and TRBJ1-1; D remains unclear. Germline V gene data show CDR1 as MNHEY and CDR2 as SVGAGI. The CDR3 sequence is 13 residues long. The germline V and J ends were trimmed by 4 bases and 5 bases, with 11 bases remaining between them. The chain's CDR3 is CASSLRTGTEAFF. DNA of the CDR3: TGTGCCAGCAGTTTAAGGACGGGGACTGAAGCTTTCTTT.

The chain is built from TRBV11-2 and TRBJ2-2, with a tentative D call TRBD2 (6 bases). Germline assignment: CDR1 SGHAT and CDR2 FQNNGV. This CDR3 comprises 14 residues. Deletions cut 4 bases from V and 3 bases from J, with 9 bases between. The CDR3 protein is CASSSEGYTGELFF. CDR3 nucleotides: TGTGCCAGCAGCTCGGAGGGATACACCGGGGAGCTGTTTTTT.

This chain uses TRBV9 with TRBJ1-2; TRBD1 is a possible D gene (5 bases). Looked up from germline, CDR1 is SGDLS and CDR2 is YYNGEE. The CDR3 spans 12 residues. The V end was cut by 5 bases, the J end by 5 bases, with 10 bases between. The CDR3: CASRRGGYGYTF. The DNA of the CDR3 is TGTGCCAGCAGACGTGGGGGGTATGGCTACACCTTC.

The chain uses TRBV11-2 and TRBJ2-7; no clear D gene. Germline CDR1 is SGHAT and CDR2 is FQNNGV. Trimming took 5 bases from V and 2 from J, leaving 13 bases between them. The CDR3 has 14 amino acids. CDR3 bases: TGTGCCAGCAGCCCCCGCCTCGGACCCTACGAGCAGTACTTC. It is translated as CASSPRLGPYEQYF.

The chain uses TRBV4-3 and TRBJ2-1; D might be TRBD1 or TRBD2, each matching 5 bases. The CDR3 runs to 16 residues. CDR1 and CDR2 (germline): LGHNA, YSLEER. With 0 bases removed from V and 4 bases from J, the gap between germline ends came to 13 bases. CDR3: CASSQDRRTRYNEQFF. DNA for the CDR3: TGCGCCAGCAGCCAAGACAGGAGGACAAGATACAATGAGCAGTTCTTC.

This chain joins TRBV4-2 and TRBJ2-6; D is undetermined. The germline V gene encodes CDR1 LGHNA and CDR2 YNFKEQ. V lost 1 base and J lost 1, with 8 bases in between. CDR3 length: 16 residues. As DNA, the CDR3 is TGTGCCAGCAGCCAAGGGTTCGTTTCTGGGGCCAACGTCCTGACTTTC. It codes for CASSQGFVSGANVLTF.